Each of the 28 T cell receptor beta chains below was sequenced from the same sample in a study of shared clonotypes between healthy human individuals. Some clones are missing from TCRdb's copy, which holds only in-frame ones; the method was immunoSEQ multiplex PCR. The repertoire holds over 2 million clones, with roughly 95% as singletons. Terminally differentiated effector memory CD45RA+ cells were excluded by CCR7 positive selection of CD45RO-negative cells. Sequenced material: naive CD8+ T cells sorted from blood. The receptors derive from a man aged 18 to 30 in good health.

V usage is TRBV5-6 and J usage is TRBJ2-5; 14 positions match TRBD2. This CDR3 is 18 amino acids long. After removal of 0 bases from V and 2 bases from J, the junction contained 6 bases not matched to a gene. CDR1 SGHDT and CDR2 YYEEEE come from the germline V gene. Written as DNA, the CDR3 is TGTGCCAGCAGCTTGGCCCTGGGACTAGCGGGGGATCAAGAGACCCAGTACTTC. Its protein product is CASSLALGLAGDQETQYF.

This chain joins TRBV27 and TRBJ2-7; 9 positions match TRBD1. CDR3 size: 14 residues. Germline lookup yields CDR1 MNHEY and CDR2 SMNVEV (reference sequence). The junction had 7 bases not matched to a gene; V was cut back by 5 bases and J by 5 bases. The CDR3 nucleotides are TGTGCCAGCAGTCCTTGGACAGGGGAGGACGAGCAGTACTTC. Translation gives CASSPWTGEDEQYF.

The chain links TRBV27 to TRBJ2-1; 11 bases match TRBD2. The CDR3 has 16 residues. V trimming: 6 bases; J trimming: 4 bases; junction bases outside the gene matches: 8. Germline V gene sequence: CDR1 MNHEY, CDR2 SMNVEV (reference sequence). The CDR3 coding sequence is TGTGCCAGCAGGGTGCTAGCGGGAGGCCAATACAATGAGCAGTTCTTC. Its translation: CASRVLAGGQYNEQFF.

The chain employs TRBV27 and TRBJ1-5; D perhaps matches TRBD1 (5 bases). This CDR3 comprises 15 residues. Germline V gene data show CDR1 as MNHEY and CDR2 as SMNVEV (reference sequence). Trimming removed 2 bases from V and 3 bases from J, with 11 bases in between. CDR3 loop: CASSLMGGVNQPQHF. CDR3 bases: TGTGCCAGCAGTTTAATGGGGGGGGTCAATCAGCCCCAGCATTTT.

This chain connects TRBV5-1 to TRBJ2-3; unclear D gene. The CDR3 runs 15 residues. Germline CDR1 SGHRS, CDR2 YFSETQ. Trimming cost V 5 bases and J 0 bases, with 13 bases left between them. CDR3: CASSPPSLSTDTQYF. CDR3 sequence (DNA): TGCGCCAGCAGTCCGCCCAGCTTAAGCACAGATACGCAGTATTTT.

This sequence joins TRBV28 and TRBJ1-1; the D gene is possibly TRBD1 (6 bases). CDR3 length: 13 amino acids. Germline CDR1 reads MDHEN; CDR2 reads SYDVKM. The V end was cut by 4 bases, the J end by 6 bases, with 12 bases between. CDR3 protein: CASSSRTDPEAFF. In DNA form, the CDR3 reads TGTGCCAGCAGTTCGCGGACAGACCCTGAAGCTTTCTTT.

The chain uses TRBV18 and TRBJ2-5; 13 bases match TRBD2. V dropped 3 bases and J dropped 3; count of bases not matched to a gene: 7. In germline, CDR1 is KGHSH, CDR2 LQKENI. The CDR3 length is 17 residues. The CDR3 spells CASSPPVGLAGEETQYF. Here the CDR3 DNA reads TGTGCCAGCTCACCTCCGGTTGGACTAGCGGGAGAAGAGACCCAGTACTTC.

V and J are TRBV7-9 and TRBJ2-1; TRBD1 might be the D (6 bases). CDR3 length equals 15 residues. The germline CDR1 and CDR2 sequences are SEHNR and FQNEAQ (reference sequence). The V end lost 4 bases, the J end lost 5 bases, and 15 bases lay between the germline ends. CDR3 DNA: TGTGCCAGCAGCTCCCCCGGGACACTTAACAATGAGCAGTTCTTC. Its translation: CASSSPGTLNNEQFF.

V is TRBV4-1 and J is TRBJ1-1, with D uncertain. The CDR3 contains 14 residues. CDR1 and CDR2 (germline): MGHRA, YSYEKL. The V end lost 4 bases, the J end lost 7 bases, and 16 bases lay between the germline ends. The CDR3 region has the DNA TGCGCCAGCAGCCTTTTAGGCGGAGGCCTTGAAGCTTTCTTT. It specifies CASSLLGGGLEAFF.

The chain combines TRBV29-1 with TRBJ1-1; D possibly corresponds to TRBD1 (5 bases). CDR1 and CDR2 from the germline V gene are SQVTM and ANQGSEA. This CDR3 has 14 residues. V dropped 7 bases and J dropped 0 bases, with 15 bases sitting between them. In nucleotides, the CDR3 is TGCAGCGCGGGGCCGAGGGCGATGAACACTGAAGCTTTCTTT. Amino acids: CSAGPRAMNTEAFF.

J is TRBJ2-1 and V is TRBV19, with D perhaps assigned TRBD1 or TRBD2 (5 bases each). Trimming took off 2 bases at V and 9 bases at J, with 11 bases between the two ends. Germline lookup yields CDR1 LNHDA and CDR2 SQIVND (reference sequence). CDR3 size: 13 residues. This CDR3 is CASSITGLGEQFF. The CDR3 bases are TGTGCCAGTAGTATAACGGGGCTGGGTGAGCAGTTCTTC.

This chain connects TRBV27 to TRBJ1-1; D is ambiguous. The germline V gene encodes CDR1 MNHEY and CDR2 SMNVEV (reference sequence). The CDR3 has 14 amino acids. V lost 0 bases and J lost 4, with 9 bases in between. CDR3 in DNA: TGTGCCAGCAGTTTATCGGGCAGATCCACTGAAGCTTTCTTT. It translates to CASSLSGRSTEAFF.

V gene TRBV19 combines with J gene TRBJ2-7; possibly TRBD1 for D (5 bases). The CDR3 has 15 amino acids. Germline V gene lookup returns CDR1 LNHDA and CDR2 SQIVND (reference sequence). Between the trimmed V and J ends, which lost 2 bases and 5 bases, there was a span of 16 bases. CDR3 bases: TGTGCCAGTAGTATATCGATAGGGGTCGGACACGAGCAGTACTTC. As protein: CASSISIGVGHEQYF.

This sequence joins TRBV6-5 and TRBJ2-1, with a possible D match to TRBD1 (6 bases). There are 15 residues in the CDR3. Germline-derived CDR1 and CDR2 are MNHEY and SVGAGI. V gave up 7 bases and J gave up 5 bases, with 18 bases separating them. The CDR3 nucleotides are TGTGCCAGCAAATACGGCCAGGGGTTGGACAATGAGCAGTTCTTC. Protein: CASKYGQGLDNEQFF.

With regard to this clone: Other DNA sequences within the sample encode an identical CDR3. In DNA, the CDR3 is TGTGCCTGGAGAGCGAACACTGAAGCTTTCTTT. Translating gives CAWRANTEAFF. J is TRBJ1-1 and V is TRBV30; no clear D gene. Germline loops: CDR1 GTSNPN, CDR2 SVGIG (reference sequence). The CDR3 is 11 amino acids. Trimming left V 3 bases short and J 1 base short, with 3 bases between.

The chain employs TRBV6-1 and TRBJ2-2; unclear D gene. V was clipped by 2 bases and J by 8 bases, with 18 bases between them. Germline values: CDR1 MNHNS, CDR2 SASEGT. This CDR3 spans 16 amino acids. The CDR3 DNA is TGTGCCAGCAGTGAACGGGTCACCTTGATCACGGGGGAGCTGTTTTTT. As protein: CASSERVTLITGELFF.

The CDR3, as DNA: TGCAGTTCAGGGGACACTGAAGCTTTCTTT. Its translation is CSSGDTEAFF. The chain carries TRBV29-1 and TRBJ1-1; tentative D call: TRBD1 (6 bases). CDR3 length: 10 amino acids. In germline, CDR1 is SQVTM, CDR2 ANQGSEA.

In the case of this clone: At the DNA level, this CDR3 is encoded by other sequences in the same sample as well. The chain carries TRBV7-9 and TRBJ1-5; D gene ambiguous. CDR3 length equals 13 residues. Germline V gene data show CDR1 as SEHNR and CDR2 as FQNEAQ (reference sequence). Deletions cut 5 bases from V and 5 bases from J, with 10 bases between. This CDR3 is CASSADGYQPQHF. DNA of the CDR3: TGTGCCAGCAGCGCCGACGGATATCAGCCCCAGCATTTT. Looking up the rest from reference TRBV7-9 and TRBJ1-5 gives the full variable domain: DTGVSQNPRHKITKRGQNVTFRCDPISEHNRLYWYRQTLGQGPEFLTYFQNEAQLEKSRLLSDRFSAERPKGSFSTLEIQRTEQGDSAMYLCASSADGYQPQHFGDGTRLSIL.

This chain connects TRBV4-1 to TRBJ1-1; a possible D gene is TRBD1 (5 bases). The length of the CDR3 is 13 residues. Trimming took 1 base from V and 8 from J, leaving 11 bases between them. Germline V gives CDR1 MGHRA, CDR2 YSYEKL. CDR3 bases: TGCGCCAGCAGCCAAGTGGGGGGAATGGAAGCTTTCTTT. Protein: CASSQVGGMEAFF.

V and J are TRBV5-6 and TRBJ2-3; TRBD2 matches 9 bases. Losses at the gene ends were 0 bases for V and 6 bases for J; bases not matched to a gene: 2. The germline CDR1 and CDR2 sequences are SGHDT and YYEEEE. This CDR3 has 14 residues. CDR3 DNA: TGTGCCAGCAGCTTGGCTAGCGGGGTGGATACGCAGTATTTT. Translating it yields CASSLASGVDTQYF.

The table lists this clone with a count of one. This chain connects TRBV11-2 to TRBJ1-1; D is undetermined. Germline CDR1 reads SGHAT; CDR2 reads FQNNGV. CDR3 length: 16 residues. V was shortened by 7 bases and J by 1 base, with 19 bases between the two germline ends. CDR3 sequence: CASIPGEGWGNTEAFF. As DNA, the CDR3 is TGTGCCAGCATCCCTGGGGAAGGGTGGGGGAACACTGAAGCTTTCTTT.

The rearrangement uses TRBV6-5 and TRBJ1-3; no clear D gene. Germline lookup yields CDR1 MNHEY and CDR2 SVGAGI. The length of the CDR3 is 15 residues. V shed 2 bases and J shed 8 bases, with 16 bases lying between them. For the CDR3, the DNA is TGTGCCAGCAGTTACCCCGGTGGAAACGGGTACACCATATATTTT. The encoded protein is CASSYPGGNGYTIYF.

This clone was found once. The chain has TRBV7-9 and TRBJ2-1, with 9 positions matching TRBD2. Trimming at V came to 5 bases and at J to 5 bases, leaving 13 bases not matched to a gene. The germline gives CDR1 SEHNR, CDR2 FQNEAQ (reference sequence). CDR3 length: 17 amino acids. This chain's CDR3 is CASSLGGRGGENNEQFF. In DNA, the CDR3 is TGTGCCAGCAGCCTAGGAGGGCGGGGGGGAGAAAACAATGAGCAGTTCTTC.

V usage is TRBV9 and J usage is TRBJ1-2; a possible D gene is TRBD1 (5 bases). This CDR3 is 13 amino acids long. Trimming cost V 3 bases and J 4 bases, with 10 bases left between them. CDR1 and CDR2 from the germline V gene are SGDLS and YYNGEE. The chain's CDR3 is CASSGDGGYGYTF. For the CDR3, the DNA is TGTGCCAGCAGCGGGGATGGGGGCTATGGCTACACCTTC.

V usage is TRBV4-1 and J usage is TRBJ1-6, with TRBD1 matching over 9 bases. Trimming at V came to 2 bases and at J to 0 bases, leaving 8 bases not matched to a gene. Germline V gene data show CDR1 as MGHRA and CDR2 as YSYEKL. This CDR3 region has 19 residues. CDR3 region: CASSQTGGLPGSYNSPLHF. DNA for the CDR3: TGCGCCAGCAGCCAAACAGGGGGCTTACCCGGCTCCTATAATTCACCCCTCCACTTT.

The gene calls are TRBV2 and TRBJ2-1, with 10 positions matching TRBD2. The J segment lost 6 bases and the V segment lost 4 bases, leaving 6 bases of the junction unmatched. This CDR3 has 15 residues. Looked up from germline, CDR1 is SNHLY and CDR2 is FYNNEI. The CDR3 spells CASSALAGVFNEQFF. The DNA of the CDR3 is TGTGCCAGCAGTGCCCTAGCGGGAGTCTTCAATGAGCAGTTCTTC.

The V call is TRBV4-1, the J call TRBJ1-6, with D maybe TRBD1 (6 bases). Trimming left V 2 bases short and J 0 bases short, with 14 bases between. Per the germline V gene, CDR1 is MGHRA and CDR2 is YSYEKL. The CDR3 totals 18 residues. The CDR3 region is CASSQMPDRISYNSPLHF. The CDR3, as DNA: TGCGCCAGCAGCCAAATGCCCGACAGGATCTCCTATAATTCACCCCTCCACTTT.

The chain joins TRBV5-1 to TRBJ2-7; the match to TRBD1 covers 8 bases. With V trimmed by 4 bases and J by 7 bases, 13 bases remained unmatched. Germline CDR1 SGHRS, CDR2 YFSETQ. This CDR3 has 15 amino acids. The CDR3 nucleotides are TGCGCCAGCAGCCATACGGAGGACAGGGCCCTGGAGCAGTACTTC. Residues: CASSHTEDRALEQYF.